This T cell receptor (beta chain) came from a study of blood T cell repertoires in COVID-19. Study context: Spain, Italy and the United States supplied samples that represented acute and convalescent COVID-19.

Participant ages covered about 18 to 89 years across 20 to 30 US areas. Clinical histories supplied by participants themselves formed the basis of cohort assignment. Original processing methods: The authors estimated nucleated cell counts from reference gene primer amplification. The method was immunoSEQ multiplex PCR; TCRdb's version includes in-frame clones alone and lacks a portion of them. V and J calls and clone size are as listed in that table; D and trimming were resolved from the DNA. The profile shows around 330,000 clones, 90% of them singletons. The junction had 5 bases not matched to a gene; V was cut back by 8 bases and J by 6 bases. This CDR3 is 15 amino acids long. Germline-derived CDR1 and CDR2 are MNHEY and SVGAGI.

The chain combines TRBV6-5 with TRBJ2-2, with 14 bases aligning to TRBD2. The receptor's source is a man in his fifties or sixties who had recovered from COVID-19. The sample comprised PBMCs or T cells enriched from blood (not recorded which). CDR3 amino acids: CASGGLAGVAGELFF. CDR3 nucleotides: TGTGCCAGCGGGGGACTAGCGGGAGTTGCCGGGGAGCTGTTTTTT.